The 24 T cell receptor beta chains reported below all come from one sample, sequenced in a study of response to subunit inactivated influenza vaccine (dated by TCRdb to the late 2010s). Libraries were made using RT-PCR. The sample was run on an Illumina HiSeq 2500. TCRdb itself trimmed the public reads at Q25 with fastp, ran MiXCR and retained productive beta chains. Every CDR3 protein is listed once, alongside the most common genes and DNA of its rows. For this sample the table gives 530,000 or so distinct CDR3 sequences, of which roughly 15% were detected only once. Around 10% of the sample is held by the ten biggest clonotypes. This sample comprised PBMCs from blood, obtained about 13 days after vaccination. These receptors were taken from a middle-aged man who received an inactivated influenza vaccine. Donor details come from another sample of the same person, matched by shared clones.

This clonotype has a handful of counts. CDR3: CSASFGEKLFF. As DNA, the CDR3 is TGCAGTGCTAGCTTTGGTGAAAAACTGTTTTTT. The chain combines TRBV20-1 with TRBJ1-4; the D is unclear. Looked up from germline, CDR1 is DFQATT and CDR2 is SNEGSKA (reference sequence). The V end lost 3 bases, the J end lost 7 bases, and 6 bases lay between the germline ends. The CDR3 contains 11 residues.

This clonotype was counted only a few times. This chain connects TRBV3-1 to TRBJ2-7; 9 nucleotides align to TRBD1. CDR1 and CDR2 (germline): LGHDT, YNNKEL (reference sequence). J lost 2 bases, V lost 2 bases, and 16 bases had no gene match. The CDR3 is made up of 19 amino acids. CDR3 loop: CASSQRGALRGTGTYEQYF. CDR3 nucleotides: TGTGCCAGCAGCCAAAGGGGGGCCTTAAGGGGGACAGGGACCTACGAGCAGTACTTC.

This clonotype turned up a few times. V usage is TRBV4-3 and J usage is TRBJ2-2; D is uncertain. The ends were cut back, 0 bases at V and 3 bases at J, with 8 bases in the middle. The CDR3 is 15 residues long. From germline, CDR1 is LGHNA and CDR2 YSLEER. CDR3 in amino acids: CASSQDYGYTGELFF. The CDR3 region has the DNA TGCGCCAGCAGCCAAGATTACGGATACACCGGGGAGCTGTTTTTT.

J is TRBJ2-5 and V is TRBV12-3 or TRBV12-4; D is undetermined. The length of the CDR3 is 11 residues. V lost 6 bases, J lost 2 bases, and 4 bases lay in between. Written as DNA, the CDR3 is TGTGCCAGCAGGCTTCAAGAGACCCAGTACTTC. Translation gives CASRLQETQYF.

The chain is built from TRBV28 and TRBJ2-1; 8 bases are shared with TRBD2. Losses at the gene ends were 2 bases for V and 7 bases for J; bases not matched to a gene: 7. The length of the CDR3 is 15 residues. Germline assignment: CDR1 MDHEN and CDR2 SYDVKM. CDR3 DNA: TGTGCCAGCAGTTTAACCGGGGGGGATGGGAATGAGCAGTTCTTC. Amino acid sequence: CASSLTGGDGNEQFF.

The rearrangement links TRBV6-5 to TRBJ2-5, with 8 bases lining up with TRBD1. CDR1 MNHEY and CDR2 SVGAGI come from the germline V gene. CDR3 size: 14 residues. V gave up 3 bases and J gave up 4 bases; unmatched junction bases: 4. CDR3 sequence (DNA): TGTGCCAGCAGTTATAGACAGGGGCGAGAGACCCAGTACTTC. Amino acid sequence: CASSYRQGRETQYF.

The rearrangement uses TRBV25-1 and TRBJ1-1; D is possibly TRBD1 (5 bases). Per germline, CDR1 MGHDK and CDR2 SYGVNS. The V gene lost 1 base and the J gene lost 4 bases, with 10 bases spanning the gap. This CDR3 spans 14 amino acids. CDR3 region: CASSESEGVTEAFF. The CDR3 DNA reads TGTGCCAGCAGTGAATCGGAAGGGGTCACTGAAGCTTTCTTT.

The V gene is TRBV12-3 or TRBV12-4, the J gene TRBJ2-2; TRBD1 matches at 9 bases. After removal of 4 bases from V and 6 bases from J, the junction contained 6 bases not matched to a gene. The CDR3 is made up of 15 amino acids. The CDR3 nucleotides read TGTGCCAGCAGTTCACCATACAGGGGGCCCGGGGAGCTGTTTTTT. It encodes CASSSPYRGPGELFF.

The CDR3 region has the DNA TGTGCCAGCAGCAAGGGGACAGGAAATTCACCCCTCCACTTT. Protein sequence: CASSKGTGNSPLHF. The V and J genes are TRBV2 and TRBJ1-6, with TRBD1 matching over 8 bases. Germline loops: CDR1 SNHLY, CDR2 FYNNEI. The CDR3 is made up of 14 amino acids. With V trimmed by 6 bases and J by 7 bases, 5 bases remained unmatched.

The V call is TRBV23-1, the J call TRBJ2-3; the D gene is possibly TRBD2 (5 bases). TRBV23-1 is identified as an open reading frame with a role that is uncertain. This CDR3 has 15 residues. Trimming shortened V by 4 bases and J by 0 bases, and 11 bases separated the two germline ends. CDR3 amino acids: CASSPEVNSTDTQYF. CDR3 in DNA: TGCGCCAGCAGTCCGGAGGTGAACAGCACAGATACGCAGTATTTT.

The CDR3 loop is CASSLGLGAEQFF. The DNA for the CDR3 is TGTGCCAGCAGCCTCGGGTTGGGAGCTGAGCAGTTCTTC. This chain joins TRBV7-3 and TRBJ2-1; a weak D match, TRBD2 (5 bases). Trimming left V 5 bases short and J 9 bases short, with 14 bases between. Per germline, CDR1 SGHTA and CDR2 FQGTGA. The CDR3 runs 13 residues.

In its sample, this clonotype was seen a few times. The rearrangement uses TRBV29-1 and TRBJ2-1; D remains unclear. CDR1 is SQVTM and CDR2 is ANQGSEA in the germline V gene. The V end was cut by 0 bases, the J end by 8 bases, with 11 bases between. The length of the CDR3 is 13 residues. The CDR3 DNA follows: TGCAGCGTTGAAGATCTAGGGATCGATGAGCAGTTCTTC. It codes for CSVEDLGIDEQFF.

For the CDR3, the DNA is TGTGCCAGCAGTACCCGGACTAACAATGAGCAGTTCTTC. This translates into CASSTRTNNEQFF. This sequence joins TRBV12-3 or TRBV12-4 and TRBJ2-1; TRBD2 is a possible D gene (6 bases). V was shortened by 5 bases and J by 5 bases, with 10 bases between the two germline ends. CDR3 length: 13 amino acids.

This chain joins TRBV11-2 and TRBJ2-2; 8 bases align to TRBD1. In germline, CDR1 is SGHAT, CDR2 FQNNGV. Trimming cost V 5 bases and J 4 bases; bases outside gene matches: 6. This CDR3 region has 15 residues. CDR3 in DNA: TGTGCCAGCAGCCGGCGAGACAGGGGCACCGGGGAGCTGTTTTTT. Translation: CASSRRDRGTGELFF.

This clonotype was seen more than once but under ten times. In DNA form, the CDR3 reads TGTGCCAGCAGCTGGGGGGGCCCTGAAGCTTTCTTT. This codes for CASSWGGPEAFF. This chain uses TRBV14 with TRBJ1-1; the D gene is possibly TRBD1 (6 bases). Germline-derived CDR1 and CDR2 are SGHDN and FVKESK. The CDR3 is 12 amino acids. The V gene lost 5 bases and the J gene lost 6 bases, with 10 bases spanning the gap.

This clonotype was observed a handful of times. The chain has TRBV6-2 or TRBV6-3 and TRBJ2-7; D ambiguous. This CDR3 is 13 amino acids long. The germline V gene encodes CDR1 MNHEY and CDR2 SVGEGT. V was clipped by 5 bases and J by 4 bases, with 12 bases between them. The CDR3 is CASSQNSLYEQYF. Written as DNA, the CDR3 is TGTGCCAGCAGTCAAAACTCCCTTTACGAGCAGTACTTC.

This clonotype was detected ten times or more. This sequence joins TRBV24-1 and TRBJ2-2; D remains ambiguous. This CDR3 has 11 residues. Germline CDR1 KGHDR, CDR2 SFDVKD. The V end lost 8 bases, the J end lost 2 bases, and 2 bases lay between the germline ends. The CDR3 protein is CATTNTGELFF. CDR3 DNA sequence: TGTGCCACCACTAACACCGGGGAGCTGTTTTTT.

This clonotype was seen more than once but under ten times. The chain is built from TRBV7-3 and TRBJ2-1; 10 bases are a match to TRBD1. V lost 3 bases, J lost 5 bases, and 13 bases stayed unmatched. CDR3 length: 18 amino acids. Germline V gene lookup returns CDR1 SGHTA and CDR2 FQGTGA. The CDR3 sequence: CASSFKMDRGRVDNEQFF. The CDR3 DNA is TGTGCCAGCAGCTTCAAGATGGACAGGGGGAGAGTAGACAATGAGCAGTTCTTC.

This clonotype has ten or more counts. This chain joins TRBV5-1 and TRBJ1-1, with no clear D. The germline V and J ends were trimmed by 0 bases and 5 bases, with 8 bases remaining between them. Germline values: CDR1 SGHRS, CDR2 YFSETQ. The length of the CDR3 is 13 residues. This chain's CDR3 is CASSLGAGTEAFF. CDR3 DNA sequence: TGCGCCAGCAGCTTGGGTGCGGGGACTGAAGCTTTCTTT.

The J gene is TRBJ2-1, the V gene TRBV5-7; D is possibly TRBD2 (5 bases). TRBV5-7 is recorded as an ORF, its role being uncertain. Trimming stripped 4 bases from V and 1 base from J, with 15 bases between. The CDR3 contains 16 residues. The CDR3 nucleotides are TGTGCCAGCAGCGGCGGGTTTTCACCATCCTACAATGAGCAGTTCTTC. Its protein product is CASSGGFSPSYNEQFF.

This clonotype was detected a few times. The V call is TRBV4-3, the J call TRBJ2-2; tentative D call: TRBD1 (5 bases). The CDR3 sequence is 16 residues long. Germline V gives CDR1 LGHNA, CDR2 YSLEER. The ends were cut back, 2 bases at V and 3 bases at J, with 13 bases in the middle. CDR3 residues: CASSQLKGPDTGELFF. The CDR3 DNA is TGCGCCAGCAGCCAACTGAAGGGGCCCGACACCGGGGAGCTGTTTTTT.

This chain joins TRBV12-3 or TRBV12-4 and TRBJ2-7; maybe TRBD1 (6 bases). This CDR3 spans 12 amino acids. Trimming took off 8 bases at V and 2 bases at J, with 10 bases between the two ends. The CDR3 here is CASSTGPYEQYF. The CDR3 DNA sequence: TGTGCCAGCTCGACAGGACCCTACGAGCAGTACTTC.

This clonotype came up many times. The gene calls are TRBV18 and TRBJ2-5; perhaps TRBD1 as D (6 bases). V shed 6 bases and J shed 1 base, with 9 bases lying between them. The length of the CDR3 is 13 residues. CDR1 and CDR2 from the germline V gene are KGHSH and LQKENI. The CDR3 spells CASSGGGQETQYF. The CDR3 DNA is TGTGCCAGCTCTGGGGGCGGCCAAGAGACCCAGTACTTC.

The chain employs TRBV3-1 and TRBJ2-2; D uncertain. This CDR3 contains 15 residues. Germline loops: CDR1 LGHDT, CDR2 YNNKEL (reference sequence). V dropped 6 bases and J dropped 3 bases, with 14 bases sitting between them. The DNA for the CDR3 is TGTGCCAGCAGTTACGTCGGGCTCGACACCGGGGAGCTGTTTTTT. Translation gives CASSYVGLDTGELFF.